These T cell receptor beta chains were read from a single sample in a study of Graves' ophthalmopathy and Graves' hyperthyroidism. TCRdb called the multiplex PCR reads again in MiXCR, with one record for every CDR3 protein. The profile shows 200,000 to 250,000 distinct CDR3 sequences, around 28% of them singletons. Sample: peripheral blood. Every receptor here comes from a man aged 50 to 59 with Graves' ophthalmopathy. The CDR3 runs from the conserved cysteine through the conserved F or W. D genes are given only for firm matches. Size values are once, few and many counts, or a class for expanded clones, and some rows have none.

d_gene	v_gene	abundance	j_gene	CDR3aa	CDR3nt
NA	TRBV29-1	many	TRBJ1-2	CSASTVYGYTF	TGCAGCGCCTCAACAGTTTATGGCTACACCTTC
TRBD1	TRBV7-2	NA	TRBJ2-2	CASSLAGQGTLCGELFF	TGTGCCAGCAGCTTAGCGGGACAGGGGACGTTATGTGGGGAGCTGTTTTTT
NA	TRBV12-3/TRBV12-4	many	TRBJ2-5	CASSIRGALQETQYF	TGTGCCAGCAGCATACGGGGGGCACTACAAGAGACCCAGTACTTC
NA	TRBV12-3/TRBV12-4	many	TRBJ1-2	CASRPSGTNYGYTF	TGTGCCAGCAGGCCCAGTGGGACTAACTATGGCTACACCTTC
NA	TRBV30	many	TRBJ1-5	CAWMEGNSNQPQHF	TGTGCCTGGATGGAAGGGAATAGCAATCAGCCCCAGCATTTT
TRBD2	TRBV27	many	TRBJ2-5	CASSFRLAGIQETQYF	TGTGCCAGCAGTTTTCGGCTAGCGGGGATCCAAGAGACCCAGTACTTC
NA	TRBV7-2	many	TRBJ2-7	CASSLVAGLSSYEQYF	TGTGCCAGCAGCTTAGTGGCGGGCCTCAGCTCCTACGAGCAGTACTTC
TRBD1	TRBV20-1	many	TRBJ2-5	CSARGGQGLQETQYF	TGCAGTGCTAGAGGGGGACAGGGGCTCCAAGAGACCCAGTACTTC
TRBD1	TRBV12-3/TRBV12-4	NA	TRBJ1-6	CASSLAGEQGWNSPLHF	TGTGCCAGCAGTTTAGCTGGGGAACAGGGGTGGAATTCACCCCTCCACTTT
NA	TRBV3-1	NA	TRBJ2-7	CASSHVPLDYYEQYF	TGTGCCAGCAGCCACGTACCTCTAGACTACTACGAGCAGTACTTC
TRBD1	TRBV6-2/TRBV6-3	once	TRBJ1-2	CASSPRDRVVNGYTF	TGTGCCAGCAGCCCTCGAGACAGGGTGGTTAATGGCTACACCTTC
NA	TRBV28	many	TRBJ2-7	CASHHGWRNF	TGTGCCAGCCACCACGGTTGGCGTAACTTC
TRBD2	TRBV12-3/TRBV12-4	many	TRBJ2-5	CASSPGLAGFMKTQYF	TGTGCCAGCAGCCCGGGACTAGCGGGGTTCATGAAGACCCAGTACTTC
NA	TRBV13	many	TRBJ1-2	CASSLFDGTPNYGYTF	TGTGCCAGCAGCTTATTCGACGGGACTCCTAACTATGGCTACACCTTC
NA	TRBV30	many	TRBJ1-2	CASAGDFMGGYTF	TGTGCCTCGGCCGGGGATTTCATGGGAGGCTACACCTTC
NA	TRBV11-2	many	TRBJ2-3	CASSLTTSNTQYF	TGTGCCAGCAGCTTGACGACTAGTAATACGCAGTATTTT
NA	TRBV24-1	NA	TRBJ1-2	CATSATDYGYTF	TGTGCCACCAGTGCGACGGACTATGGCTACACCTTC
NA	TRBV20-1	many	TRBJ2-7	CSARDPATSYEQYF	TGCAGTGCTAGAGATCCGGCAACGTCCTACGAGCAGTACTTC
NA	TRBV7-2	NA	TRBJ2-5	CASSSLTLAGPETQYF	TGTGCCAGCAGCTCCCTGACCCTAGCAGGGCCAGAGACCCAGTACTTC
TRBD1	TRBV10-2	NA	TRBJ1-1	CATTGQALGNTEAFF	TGCGCCACCACGGGACAGGCACTCGGGAACACTGAAGCTTTCTTT
NA	TRBV15	NA	TRBJ2-5	CATSKDAIQETQYF	TGTGCCACCAGCAAAGACGCAATCCAAGAGACCCAGTACTTC
NA	TRBV6-1	NA	TRBJ1-1	CASSRTIMGDTEAFF	TGTGCCAGCAGTCGCACAATTATGGGGGACACTGAAGCTTTCTTT
NA	TRBV27	many	TRBJ1-3	CANSLGSGNTIYF	TGTGCCAACAGTTTGGGCTCTGGAAACACCATATATTTT
NA	TRBV27	once	TRBJ2-5	CASLWTEEETQYF	TGTGCCAGCCTTTGGACGGAAGAAGAGACCCAGTACTTC
NA	TRBV12-3/TRBV12-4	many	TRBJ2-5	CASTSSVGETQYF	TGTGCCAGCACTTCCTCTGTGGGAGAGACCCAGTACTTC
NA	TRBV7-9	NA	TRBJ1-1	CASSPDGIPEAFF	TGTGCCAGCAGCCCGGATGGTATCCCTGAAGCTTTCTTT
NA	TRBV27	many	TRBJ2-7	CASSLGRGAAYEQYF	TGTGCCAGCAGTTTAGGAAGGGGTGCCGCCTACGAGCAGTACTTC
TRBD2	TRBV12-3/TRBV12-4	few	TRBJ2-7	CASSRGTSVYEQYF	TGTGCCAGCAGTCGGGGGACTAGCGTTTACGAGCAGTACTTC
TRBD1	TRBV7-9	NA	TRBJ1-1	CASSLDRGTNTEAFF	TGTGCCAGCAGCTTGGACAGGGGGACGAACACTGAAGCTTTCTTT
NA	TRBV11-2	many	TRBJ2-7	CASSLGAPSSYEQYF	TGTGCCAGCAGCTTAGGAGCTCCTAGCTCCTACGAGCAGTACTTC
TRBD1	TRBV29-1	many	TRBJ1-2	CSAEGQVYGYTF	TGCAGCGCCGAAGGACAGGTCTATGGCTACACCTTC
TRBD2	TRBV7-2	many	TRBJ2-2	CASSLASGNTGELFF	TGTGCCAGCAGCTTGGCTAGCGGCAACACCGGGGAGCTGTTTTTT
NA	TRBV6-5	many	TRBJ1-1	CASSRGDTEAFF	TGTGCCAGCAGTCGGGGGGACACTGAAGCTTTCTTT
TRBD2	TRBV28	many	TRBJ2-5	CASSARGEGLRETQYF	TGTGCCAGCAGCGCCCGCGGGGAGGGTTTGAGAGAGACCCAGTACTTC
NA	TRBV5-1	many	TRBJ2-5	CASSPGDEETQYF	TGCGCCAGCAGCCCGGGGGACGAAGAGACCCAGTACTTC
NA	TRBV19	many	TRBJ1-5	CASSPTDYSNQPQHF	TGTGCCAGTAGCCCGACCGATTATAGCAATCAGCCCCAGCATTTT
TRBD1	TRBV2	few	TRBJ2-5	CASTRTGVVETQYF	TGTGCCAGCACGAGGACAGGGGTTGTGGAGACCCAGTACTTC